This T cell receptor (beta chain) was identified during a study of T cells expressing NK-cell markers (dated by TCRdb to between 2020 and 2021). Regarding the research as a whole: In sorted CD3+CD56+NKG2C+, CD3+CD56+NKG2C- and CD3+CD56-NKG2C+ T-cell subsets from about 8 donors, TCR beta-chain repertoires were profiled. The libraries were sequenced on Illumina HiSeq 2000/2500, MiSeq or NextSeq, producing 2 x 150 bp reads. Of the eight sequenced donors, seven were found to be HCMV-seropositive and one was found to be HCMV-seronegative. The study sequenced eight donors, all healthy volunteers chosen at random: three men and five women. Summary of the overall study and its limitations: Those dominant clonotypes were again the most abundant among CD3+CD56-NKG2C+ cells in several donors, at about 28.3-65%. For five or six donors, the dominant CD3+CD56+NKG2C+ clonotypes were among the top 10 CD8+ clonotypes and accounted for about 1.0-8% of CD8+ T cells. Whether the expanded NKG2C-expressing T cell clones were specific for HCMV antigens was left unclear.

Worth noting for this clonotype: Its antigen is unknown.

Sequencing was performed on an Illumina HiSeq 2000. The TCR beta cDNA libraries were made using 5'RACE template switching, a step that added both a universal primer site and unique molecular identifiers. Priming for cDNA synthesis came from the TCR beta constant segment, and two successive PCR amplification steps followed. As for how the authors treated the data: MIGEC was used to demultiplex reads and group the reads by UMI, and MiTCR was used to assemble and quantify clonotypes. To exclude erroneous sequences, any TCR cDNA sequence not supported by at least two reads was discarded. The tcR package was used for downstream repertoire analysis, with clonotypes matched between fractions based on CDR3 nucleotide sequence plus V segment. VDJmatch was used to annotate antigen specificity against VDJdb, with one amino acid substitution allowed in CDR3. TCRdb reprocessed the reads, reporting each CDR3 protein sequence once and no DNA. The authors' filters were not applied to this entry. The sample table records more than 400,000 distinct CDR3 sequences. The ten largest clones capture more than 7% of the sample.

CDR1 and CDR2 are drawn from the germline V gene (reference sequence): DFQATT, SNEGSKA. The CDR3 goes from the cysteine to the phenylalanine over 13 residues. The DNA sequence is not available. HCMV serostatus was determined by detecting HCMV-specific IgG in serum with a commercial ELISA kit. Ficoll density gradient centrifugation was used to isolate peripheral blood mononuclear cells from blood. Recombination joined TRBV20-1 with TRBJ1-1. The material sequenced was blood T cells: a sorted CD56 or NKG2C T cell subset, CD4+ or CD8+ T cells, or bulk PBMC T cells (not recorded which). This TCR derives from a woman aged 18-69 years in good health. The CDR3 region: CSALDRRYTEAFF.